This entry lists 16 T cell receptor beta chains sequenced from one sample in a study of T-cell memory formation after mild COVID-19. Via MiXCR, TCRdb re-called the 5' RACE reads, giving one row per CDR3 protein. The repertoire includes fewer than 200,000 distinct CDR3 sequences, 13% of them detected once, and more than 3% sits in the top ten. The sequencing sample was made of PBMCs or a T cell subset sorted from them (not recorded which). These receptors originate from a man aged 18 to 29 who had mild COVID-19 (a few samples of this study predate the infection). Cell type and time point are not known.

The chain employs TRBV5-1 and TRBJ2-7; 8 nucleotides match TRBD2. V lost 2 bases, J lost 7 bases, and 5 bases stayed unmatched. Germline CDR1 reads SGHRS; CDR2 reads YFSETQ. The CDR3 contains 13 residues. The CDR3 spells CASSFGTSGEQYF. The CDR3 DNA reads as TGCGCCAGCAGCTTCGGAACTAGCGGTGAGCAGTACTTC.

The chain uses TRBV7-8 and TRBJ2-7; 11 positions agree with TRBD2. The germline V gene has CDR1 SGHVS and CDR2 FQNEAQ. The CDR3 contains 15 residues. V lost 7 bases to trimming and J lost 9 bases; unmatched junction nucleotides: 14. The CDR3 sequence: CASTQRRLAGGRQYF. In DNA form, the CDR3 reads TGTGCCAGCACCCAACGGAGGCTAGCGGGGGGCCGGCAGTACTTC.

This rearrangement joins TRBV5-6 to TRBJ2-3; D possibly corresponds to TRBD1 (5 bases). V was pared by 1 base and J by 0 bases, with 9 bases between. The CDR3 consists of 15 residues. Germline V gives CDR1 SGHDT, CDR2 YYEEEE. CDR3 sequence: CASSLRAGSTDTQYF. The CDR3 DNA reads as TGTGCCAGCAGCTTGAGGGCAGGGAGCACAGATACGCAGTATTTT.

V usage is TRBV20-1 and J usage is TRBJ1-2; D ambiguous. The V and J ends lost 6 bases and 0 bases respectively, with 11 bases between them. The CDR3 is 13 residues long. Germline values: CDR1 DFQATT, CDR2 SNEGSKA (reference sequence). CDR3 nucleotide sequence: TGCAGTGCCCGGGGAGTAACTAACTATGGCTACACCTTC. Translation: CSARGVTNYGYTF.

This chain joins TRBV4-2 and TRBJ2-3; D is tentatively TRBD1 or TRBD2 (5 bases each). This CDR3 has 15 amino acids. With 4 bases removed from V and 5 bases from J, the gap between germline ends came to 16 bases. CDR1 is LGHNA, CDR2 YNFKEQ, per germline. The CDR3 here is CASSRPGRVGDTQYF. CDR3 DNA sequence: TGTGCCAGCAGCCGCCCGGGGCGGGTGGGAGATACGCAGTATTTT.

This chain joins TRBV9 and TRBJ1-4, with D possibly matching TRBD1 (6 bases). Trimming took off 2 bases at V and 8 bases at J, with 19 bases between the two ends. Germline values: CDR1 SGDLS, CDR2 YYNGEE. CDR3 length: 16 amino acids. The CDR3 is CASSVSPTVQGEKLFF. DNA of the CDR3: TGTGCCAGCAGCGTTTCCCCGACGGTCCAGGGGGAAAAACTGTTTTTT.

The chain joins TRBV20-1 to TRBJ2-1, with 10 positions matching TRBD2. Germline V lookup: CDR1 DFQATT, CDR2 SNEGSKA (reference sequence). With V trimmed by 6 bases and J by 3 bases, 5 bases remained unmatched. The CDR3 has 14 residues. CDR3 DNA: TGCAGTGCCCACAAGCGGGGGGGCTACAATGAGCAGTTCTTC. Its protein product is CSAHKRGGYNEQFF.

This clonotype was detected a few times. This sequence joins TRBV6-5 and TRBJ1-1; D is possibly TRBD1 (6 bases). Trimming cost V 5 bases and J 3 bases, with 10 bases left between them. The CDR3 length is 13 residues. CDR1 MNHEY and CDR2 SVGAGI come from the germline V gene. The CDR3 DNA reads TGTGCCAGCAGTACGAGGGGGGACACTGAAGCTTTCTTT. It encodes CASSTRGDTEAFF.

This chain links TRBV29-1 with TRBJ2-1, with 13 bases matching TRBD2. This CDR3 contains 16 residues. The germline gives CDR1 SQVTM, CDR2 ANQGSEA. V trimming: 5 bases; J trimming: 5 bases; junction bases outside the gene matches: 9. The CDR3 spells CSVSKWGLAGNNEQFF. In nucleotides, the CDR3 is TGCAGCGTTTCCAAATGGGGACTAGCGGGGAACAATGAGCAGTTCTTC.

The V call is TRBV20-1, the J call TRBJ2-7; 12 positions agree with TRBD1. This CDR3 is 16 amino acids long. The junction had 8 bases not matched to a gene; V was cut back by 1 base and J by 4 bases. In germline, CDR1 is DFQATT, CDR2 SNEGSKA (reference sequence). The CDR3 loop reads CSARALGTGGSYEQYF. The CDR3 DNA is TGCAGTGCTAGAGCCCTTGGGACAGGGGGCTCGTACGAGCAGTACTTC.

This clonotype has more than one count but fewer than ten. J is TRBJ2-1 and V is TRBV7-2; 7 nucleotides match TRBD2. The ends lost 4 bases at V and 10 bases at J; junction bases unmatched: 7. This CDR3 has 13 residues. CDR1 is SGHTA and CDR2 is FQGNSA in the germline V gene. Here the CDR3 reads CASSWGLPEEQFF. The CDR3 DNA reads as TGTGCCAGCAGCTGGGGACTACCCGAGGAGCAGTTCTTC.

Only a few counts were recorded for this clonotype. The rearrangement joins TRBV6-5 to TRBJ2-3; D may correspond to TRBD1 or TRBD2 (6 bases each). Per germline, CDR1 MNHEY and CDR2 SVGAGI. The CDR3 is made up of 15 amino acids. Trimming left V 0 bases short and J 6 bases short, with 13 bases between. Here the CDR3 reads CASSYSGGRSDTQYF. The CDR3 nucleotides are TGTGCCAGCAGTTACTCAGGGGGGCGTTCGGATACGCAGTATTTT.

A single count supports this clonotype. The chain links TRBV10-1 to TRBJ2-1; 8 nucleotides agree with TRBD2. Looked up from germline, CDR1 is WNHNN and CDR2 is SYGVQD (reference sequence). The trim removed 5 bases at V and 11 bases at J, leaving 11 bases unmatched. This CDR3 contains 14 residues. In nucleotides, the CDR3 is TGCGCCAGCAGTCCGGGGGGGCTTACCCACCAGCAGTTCTTC. Translation: CASSPGGLTHQQFF.

CDR3 coding DNA: TGTGCCAGCAGCCCGGGACAGGGGTATCAGCCCCAGCATTTT. Residues: CASSPGQGYQPQHF. The rearrangement joins TRBV9 to TRBJ1-5, with 10 nucleotides matching TRBD1. This CDR3 is built from 14 residues. The germline V gene has CDR1 SGDLS and CDR2 YYNGEE. The J segment lost 5 bases and the V segment lost 4 bases, leaving 3 bases of the junction unmatched.

This clonotype was detected only a few times. The chain uses TRBV7-2 and TRBJ1-1; D uncertain. CDR1 is SGHTA and CDR2 is FQGNSA in the germline V gene. The CDR3 sequence is 13 residues long. V lost 2 bases to trimming and J lost 4 bases, with 8 bases between them. The CDR3 DNA sequence: TGTGCCAGCAGCTTATCCCCCGGCACTGAAGCTTTCTTT. Its protein is CASSLSPGTEAFF.

This clonotype has just a few counts. The rearrangement links TRBV18 to TRBJ2-3, with D unclear. CDR3 size: 14 residues. The germline V and J ends were trimmed by 2 bases and 5 bases, with 11 bases remaining between them. Per the germline V gene, CDR1 is KGHSH and CDR2 is LQKENI. Here the CDR3 DNA reads TGTGCCAGCTCACCAAGGTTCCCGCAAGATACGCAGTATTTT. This sequence encodes CASSPRFPQDTQYF.